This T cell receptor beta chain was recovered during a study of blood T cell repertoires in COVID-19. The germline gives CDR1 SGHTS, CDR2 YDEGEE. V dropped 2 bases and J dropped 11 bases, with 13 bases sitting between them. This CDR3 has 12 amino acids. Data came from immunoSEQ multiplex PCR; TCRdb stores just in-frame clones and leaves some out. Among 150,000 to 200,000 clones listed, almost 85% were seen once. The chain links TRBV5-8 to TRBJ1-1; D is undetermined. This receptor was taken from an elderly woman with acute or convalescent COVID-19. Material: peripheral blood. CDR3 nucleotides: TGTGCCAGCAGCTTTCTAGCTGTTAGGGCTTTCTTT. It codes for CASSFLAVRAFF.